This T cell receptor (beta chain) was captured in a study of monozygotic twins with inflammatory bowel disease. No DNA is given; TCRdb re-called the 5' RACE reads and lists each CDR3 protein once. The sample features 150,000 to 200,000 distinct CDR3 sequences, with 7.4% in its top ten. Notes on this clonotype: Its antigen is still unknown.

Study-level points and caveats: No separation of different T cell subtypes was possible. Healthy twins showed more clonotype sharing with others than IBD patients, especially patients with disease activity.

Germline V gene data show CDR1 as MNHNS and CDR2 as SASEGT. The CDR3 totals 15 residues. Donors each contributed one blood sample measuring 2.5 ml. V gene TRBV6-1 combines with J gene TRBJ2-5; absent DNA, TCRdb's TRBD1 call cannot be checked. The TCR originated in a human donor with ulcerative colitis or Crohn's disease, or a healthy co-twin of an affected twin (not recorded which). Sample: blood. CDR3 amino acids: CASRGHFAPKETQYF.